This TCR beta chain was captured in a study of T-cell reconstitution after alpha-beta-depleted transplantation in children. The study's findings and limits: The study traced high day-60 TCRbeta diversity in some patients to surviving recipient T cells and thymic progenitors.

The germline CDR1 and CDR2 sequences are SGHRS and YFSETQ. Trimming removed 0 bases at V and 4 bases at J, with 9 bases between. CDR3 length: 14 amino acids. This clonotype showed up many times. Its specificity is unknown. Unique molecular identifiers were incorporated into the prepared TCRbeta library. TCRdb independently ran MiXCR on the PCR reads; one entry per CDR3 protein. Seen here are some 830,000 distinct CDR3 sequences, less than 20% observed once, and the top ten hold around 5%. The receptor was derived from a male patient younger than 18 who had a stem cell transplant for acute lymphoblastic leukemia, so the T cells may come from the graft donor. The chain recombines TRBV5-1 with TRBJ2-3; D might be TRBD2 (5 bases). This material consisted of PBMCs, mostly from graft donor cells, taken 360 days after TCRalphabeta/CD19-depleted stem cell transplant. The CDR3 sequence is CASSLGGLADTQYF. CDR3 sequence (DNA): TGCGCCAGCAGCTTGGGCGGGTTAGCAGATACGCAGTATTTT.